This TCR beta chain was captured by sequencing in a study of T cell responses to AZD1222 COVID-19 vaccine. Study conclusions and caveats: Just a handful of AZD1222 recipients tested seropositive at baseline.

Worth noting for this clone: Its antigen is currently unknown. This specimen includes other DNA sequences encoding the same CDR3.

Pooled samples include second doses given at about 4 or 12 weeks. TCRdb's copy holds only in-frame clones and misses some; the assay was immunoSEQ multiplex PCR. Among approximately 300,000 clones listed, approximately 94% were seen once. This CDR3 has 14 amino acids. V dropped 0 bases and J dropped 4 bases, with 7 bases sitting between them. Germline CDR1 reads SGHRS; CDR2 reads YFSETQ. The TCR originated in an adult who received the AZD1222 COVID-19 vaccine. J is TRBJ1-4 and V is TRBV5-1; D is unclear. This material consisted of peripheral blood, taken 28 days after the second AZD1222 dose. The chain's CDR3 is CASSLGQFNEKLFF. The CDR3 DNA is TGCGCCAGCAGCTTGGGACAATTTAATGAAAAACTGTTTTTT.